Sequencing of this T cell receptor (beta chain) was carried out in a study of post-analysis software for immune sequencing data. Study outcomes and limitations: Patients showed TRBV5-6, TRBV5-1 and TRBV20-1 among five TRBV segments more frequent than in controls.

V gave up 6 bases and J gave up 0 bases, with 11 bases separating them. This CDR3 spans 14 amino acids. The germline V gene encodes CDR1 LNHDA and CDR2 SQIVND (reference sequence). This clonotype occurred many times. What it binds is unknown. TCR beta cDNA libraries had unique molecular identifiers. TCRdb passed the PCR reads through MiXCR, listing each CDR3 protein once. This table has about 430,000 distinct CDR3 sequences, about 39% appearing once. The sample taken for sequencing was blood. The chain is built from TRBV19 and TRBJ1-2, with D possibly matching TRBD1 (6 bases). This clonotype originated in a girl aged 2 to 9 with multiple sclerosis. This CDR3 reads CASSWTVANYGYTF. CDR3 sequence (DNA): TGTGCCAGTAGCTGGACAGTCGCTAACTATGGCTACACCTTC.